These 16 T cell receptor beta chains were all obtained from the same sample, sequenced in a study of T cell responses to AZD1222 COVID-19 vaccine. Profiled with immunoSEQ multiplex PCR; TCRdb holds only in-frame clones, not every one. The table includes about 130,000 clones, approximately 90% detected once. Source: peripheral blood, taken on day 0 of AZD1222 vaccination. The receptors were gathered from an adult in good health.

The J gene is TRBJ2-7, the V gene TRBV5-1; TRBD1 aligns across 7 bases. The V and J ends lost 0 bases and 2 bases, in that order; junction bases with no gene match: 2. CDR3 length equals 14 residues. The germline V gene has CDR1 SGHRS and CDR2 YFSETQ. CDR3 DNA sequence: TGCGCCAGCAGCTTGGCAAGGGGGCCCTACGAGCAGTACTTC. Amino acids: CASSLARGPYEQYF.

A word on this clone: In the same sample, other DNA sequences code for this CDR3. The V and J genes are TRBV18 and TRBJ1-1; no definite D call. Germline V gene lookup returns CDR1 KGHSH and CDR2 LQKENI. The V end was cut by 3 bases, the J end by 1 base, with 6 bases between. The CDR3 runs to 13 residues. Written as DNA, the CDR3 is TGTGCCAGCTCACCCACCGAGAACACTGAAGCTTTCTTT. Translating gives CASSPTENTEAFF.

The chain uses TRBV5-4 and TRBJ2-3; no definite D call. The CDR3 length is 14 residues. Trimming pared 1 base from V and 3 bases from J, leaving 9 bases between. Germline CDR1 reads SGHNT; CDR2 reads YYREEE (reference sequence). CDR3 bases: TGTGCCAGCAGCTTGATCCAGTCTACAGATACGCAGTATTTT. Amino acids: CASSLIQSTDTQYF.

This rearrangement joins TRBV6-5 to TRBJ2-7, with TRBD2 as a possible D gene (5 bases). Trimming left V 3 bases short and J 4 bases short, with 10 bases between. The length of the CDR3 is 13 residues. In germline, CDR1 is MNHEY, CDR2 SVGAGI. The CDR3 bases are TGTGCCAGCAGTTATGTCGGGGAATACGAGCAGTACTTC. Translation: CASSYVGEYEQYF.

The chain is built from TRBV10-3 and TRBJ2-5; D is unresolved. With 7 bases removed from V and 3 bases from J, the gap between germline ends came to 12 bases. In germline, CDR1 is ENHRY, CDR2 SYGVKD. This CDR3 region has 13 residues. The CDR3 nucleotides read TGTGCCATCACATCGGCTCCTAAAGAGACCCAGTACTTC. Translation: CAITSAPKETQYF.

CDR3 in amino acids: CASSAGEGNTIYF. In DNA, the CDR3 is TGTGCCAGCAGTGCAGGGGAAGGAAACACCATATATTTT. This chain uses TRBV2 with TRBJ1-3, with D possibly matching TRBD1 (6 bases). V dropped 4 bases and J dropped 4 bases, with 8 bases sitting between them. The CDR3 has 13 residues. Germline assignment: CDR1 SNHLY and CDR2 FYNNEI.

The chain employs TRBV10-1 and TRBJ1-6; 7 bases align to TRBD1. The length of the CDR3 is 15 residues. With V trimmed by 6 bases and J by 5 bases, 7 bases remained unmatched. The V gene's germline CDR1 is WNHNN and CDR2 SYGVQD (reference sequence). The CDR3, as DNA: TGCGCCAGCAGATGTCCAGGGGGAGATAATTCACCCCTCCACTTT. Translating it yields CASRCPGGDNSPLHF.

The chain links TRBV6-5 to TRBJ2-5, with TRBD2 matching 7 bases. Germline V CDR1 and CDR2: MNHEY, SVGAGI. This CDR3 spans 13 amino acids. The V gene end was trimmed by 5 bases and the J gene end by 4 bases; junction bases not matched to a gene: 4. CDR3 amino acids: CASSRLAGETQYF. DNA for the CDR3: TGTGCCAGCAGTCGACTAGCCGGAGAGACCCAGTACTTC.

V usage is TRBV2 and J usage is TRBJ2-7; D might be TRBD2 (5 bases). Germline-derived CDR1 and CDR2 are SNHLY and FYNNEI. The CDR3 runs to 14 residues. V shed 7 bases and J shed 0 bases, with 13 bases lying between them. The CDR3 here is CASIQDSSSYEQYF. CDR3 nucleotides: TGTGCCAGCATCCAGGACTCAAGCTCCTACGAGCAGTACTTC.

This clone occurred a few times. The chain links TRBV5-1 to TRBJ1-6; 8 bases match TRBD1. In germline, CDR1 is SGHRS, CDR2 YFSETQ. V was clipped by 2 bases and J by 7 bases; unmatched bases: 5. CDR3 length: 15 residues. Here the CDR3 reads CASSLLGTGNSPLHF. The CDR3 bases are TGCGCCAGCAGCTTACTCGGGACAGGCAATTCACCCCTCCACTTT. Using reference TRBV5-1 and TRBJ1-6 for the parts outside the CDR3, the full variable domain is KAGVTQTPRYLIKTRGQQVTLSCSPISGHRSVSWYQQTPGQGLQFLFEYFSETQRNKGNFPGRFSGRQFSNSRSEMNVSTLELGDSALYLCASSLLGTGNSPLHFGNGTRLTVT.

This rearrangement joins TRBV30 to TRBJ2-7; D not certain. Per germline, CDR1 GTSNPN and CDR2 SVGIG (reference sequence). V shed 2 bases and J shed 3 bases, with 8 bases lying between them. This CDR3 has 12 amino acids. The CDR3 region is CAWSLNNYEQYF. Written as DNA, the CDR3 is TGTGCCTGGAGTCTGAATAACTACGAGCAGTACTTC.

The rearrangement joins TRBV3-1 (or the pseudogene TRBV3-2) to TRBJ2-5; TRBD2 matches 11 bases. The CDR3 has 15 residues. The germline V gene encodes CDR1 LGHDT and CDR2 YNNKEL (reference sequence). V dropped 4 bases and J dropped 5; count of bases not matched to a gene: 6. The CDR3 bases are TGTGCCAGCAGCCGGAATATAGCGGGGGGGGAGACCCAGTACTTC. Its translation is CASSRNIAGGETQYF.

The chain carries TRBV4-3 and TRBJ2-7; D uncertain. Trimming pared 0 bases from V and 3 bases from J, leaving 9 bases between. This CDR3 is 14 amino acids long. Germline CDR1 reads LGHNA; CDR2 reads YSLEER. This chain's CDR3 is CASSQDSFSYEQYF. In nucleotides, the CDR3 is TGCGCCAGCAGCCAAGATAGCTTCAGCTACGAGCAGTACTTC.

The CDR3 DNA sequence: TGTGCCAGCAGCCCTGGACACCAGAACACTGAAGCTTTCTTT. It yields the protein CASSPGHQNTEAFF. The rearrangement joins TRBV7-3 to TRBJ1-1; the D gene is possibly TRBD1 (5 bases). The V gene's germline CDR1 is SGHTA and CDR2 FQGTGA. CDR3 length equals 14 residues. V gave up 5 bases and J gave up 1 base, with 11 bases separating them.

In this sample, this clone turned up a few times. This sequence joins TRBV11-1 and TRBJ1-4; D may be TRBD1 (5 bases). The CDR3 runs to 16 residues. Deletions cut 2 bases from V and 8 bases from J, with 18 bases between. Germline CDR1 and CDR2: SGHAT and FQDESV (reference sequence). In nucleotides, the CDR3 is TGTGCCAGCAGCTTAAACGGGGGAGGTGCAAACGAAAAACTGTTTTTT. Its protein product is CASSLNGGGANEKLFF.

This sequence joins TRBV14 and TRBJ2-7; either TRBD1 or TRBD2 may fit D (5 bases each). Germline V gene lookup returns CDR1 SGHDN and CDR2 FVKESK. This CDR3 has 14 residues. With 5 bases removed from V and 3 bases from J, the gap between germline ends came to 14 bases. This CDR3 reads CASSIGTNRYEQYF. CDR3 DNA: TGTGCCAGCAGCATCGGGACGAACCGCTACGAGCAGTACTTC.